The 20 T cell receptor beta chains listed next were all sequenced from one sample in a study of cytomegalovirus exposure and HLA in healthy donors. Vbeta (60) and Jbeta (13) primers were used in the PCR. Clones were read by immunoSEQ multiplex PCR, and TCRdb kept only the in-frame ones, dropping some. The profile shows 150,000 to 200,000 clones, 65% to 80% of them singletons. The sequencing sample was made of PBMCs. The origin of the receptors is a middle-aged woman in good health and CMV-seronegative.

The J gene is TRBJ1-1, the V gene TRBV6-6; a weak D match, TRBD1 (6 bases). Per the germline V gene, CDR1 is MNHNY and CDR2 is SVGAGI (reference sequence). V was shortened by 0 bases and J by 0 bases, with 8 bases between the two germline ends. The length of the CDR3 is 15 residues. CDR3 amino acids: CASSYSDRMNTEAFF. The CDR3 region has the DNA TGTGCCAGCAGTTACTCAGACAGGATGAACACTGAAGCTTTCTTT.

The V and J genes are TRBV5-4 and TRBJ2-3; 11 bases are shared with TRBD2. V shed 4 bases, J shed 3 bases, and the junction held 7 bases outside the gene matches. CDR3 size: 16 residues. Germline V gene data show CDR1 as SGHNT and CDR2 as YYREEE (reference sequence). For the CDR3, the DNA is TGTGCCAGCAGCCCGGTAGCGGGAGGGCCTACAGATACGCAGTATTTT. This gives the protein CASSPVAGGPTDTQYF.

The gene calls are TRBV4-1 and TRBJ1-6; 8 nucleotides line up with TRBD1. The V gene's germline CDR1 is MGHRA and CDR2 YSYEKL. The CDR3 is 15 amino acids. V lost 4 bases, J lost 8 bases, and 7 bases stayed unmatched. The CDR3 DNA follows: TGCGCCAGCAGCCGGTCGGGACAGGTGGATTCACCCCTCCACTTT. This codes for CASSRSGQVDSPLHF.

This clone was counted a few times. The chain recombines TRBV7-2 with TRBJ1-1; 9 bases fit TRBD1. CDR3 length: 14 amino acids. J gave up 7 bases and V 5 bases, and 8 bases lay outside the gene matches. The germline gives CDR1 SGHTA, CDR2 FQGNSA. The CDR3 nucleotides are TGTGCCAGCAGCCCTAATGGACAGGGGTTTGAAGCTTTCTTT. Its protein product is CASSPNGQGFEAFF.

The chain is built from TRBV6-5 and TRBJ2-7, with D unresolved. V dropped 7 bases and J dropped 7 bases, with 11 bases sitting between them. CDR1 and CDR2 (germline): MNHEY, SVGAGI. The CDR3 covers 11 residues. The DNA of the CDR3 is TGTGCCAGCAAATACGAGAGGGAGCAGTACTTC. Translating gives CASKYEREQYF.

V is TRBV19 and J is TRBJ2-7; 7 bases are shared with TRBD2. The CDR3 has 17 amino acids. Trimming cost V 4 bases and J 1 base; bases outside gene matches: 13. Germline CDR1 LNHDA, CDR2 SQIVND (reference sequence). The CDR3 region has the DNA TGTGCCAGTAGTAGCGGACTAGGGCGGGAAGGGTCCTACGAGCAGTACTTC. Translation: CASSSGLGREGSYEQYF.

The chain carries TRBV5-4 and TRBJ2-2, with TRBD1 identical over 8 bases. CDR1 and CDR2 (germline): SGHNT, YYREEE (reference sequence). Germline trimming cut 0 bases from V and 5 bases from J; bases unmatched to any gene: 6. There are 16 residues in the CDR3. The CDR3 sequence is CASSLGTGLWTGELFF. As DNA, the CDR3 is TGTGCCAGCAGCTTGGGGACAGGGCTGTGGACCGGGGAGCTGTTTTTT. The entire variable domain, with the rest obtained from reference TRBV5-4 and TRBJ2-2, is as follows: ETGVTQSPTHLIKTRGQQVTLRCSSQSGHNTVSWYQQALGQGPQFIFQYYREEENGRGNFPPRFSGLQFPNYSSELNVNALELDDSALYLCASSLGTGLWTGELFFGEGSRLTVL.

This chain connects TRBV29-1 to TRBJ1-3; no reliable D call. Looked up from germline, CDR1 is SQVTM and CDR2 is ANQGSEA. V was trimmed by 4 bases and J by 2 bases, leaving 9 bases between them. The CDR3 has 13 amino acids. As DNA, the CDR3 is TGCAGCGTTGTGGTAAGCGCTGGAAACACCATATATTTT. It translates to CSVVVSAGNTIYF.

J is TRBJ2-1 and V is TRBV4-1; 7 positions match TRBD2. The V gene end was trimmed by 1 base and the J gene end by 6 bases; junction bases not matched to a gene: 9. The CDR3 runs 16 residues. Germline CDR1 and CDR2: MGHRA and YSYEKL. The CDR3 protein is CASSQGGGRRSNEQFF. As DNA, the CDR3 is TGCGCCAGCAGCCAAGGGGGCGGGAGACGGTCCAATGAGCAGTTCTTC.

A note on this clone: This CDR3 is also generated by other DNA sequences in the sample. The chain carries TRBV7-2 and TRBJ2-2, with 7 bases fitting TRBD2. CDR3 size: 15 residues. Germline V lookup: CDR1 SGHTA, CDR2 FQGNSA. V lost 1 base and J lost 1; bases outside the gene matches: 0. The CDR3 sequence is CASSLVAGNTGELFF. The CDR3 DNA reads as TGTGCCAGCAGCTTAGTAGCGGGGAACACCGGGGAGCTGTTTTTT.

This chain uses TRBV19 with TRBJ2-2; D might be TRBD2 (6 bases). The V gene lost 8 bases and the J gene lost 3 bases, with 22 bases spanning the gap. Per the germline V gene, CDR1 is LNHDA and CDR2 is SQIVND (reference sequence). This CDR3 has 17 residues. CDR3 DNA: TGTGCCAGTGGGCCCTCGGGACTTAGGAAACACACCGGGGAGCTGTTTTTT. Translated: CASGPSGLRKHTGELFF.

This chain uses TRBV5-4 with TRBJ2-2; 11 bases are shared with TRBD2. The trim removed 5 bases at V and 6 bases at J, leaving 6 bases unmatched. In germline, CDR1 is SGHNT, CDR2 YYREEE (reference sequence). This CDR3 has 15 residues. CDR3 residues: CASSILAGAPGELFF. CDR3 sequence (DNA): TGTGCCAGCAGTATACTAGCGGGAGCTCCCGGGGAGCTGTTTTTT. Full variable domain (outside the CDR3, taken from reference TRBV5-4 and TRBJ2-2): ETGVTQSPTHLIKTRGQQVTLRCSSQSGHNTVSWYQQALGQGPQFIFQYYREEENGRGNFPPRFSGLQFPNYSSELNVNALELDDSALYLCASSILAGAPGELFFGEGSRLTVL.

The sample holds one count of this clone. CDR3 sequence (DNA): TGTGCCAGCAGCTTAGGTCAGGGGAACTACGAGCAGTACTTC. Protein sequence: CASSLGQGNYEQYF. V is TRBV7-6 and J is TRBJ2-7; D is perhaps TRBD1 (6 bases). The germline V gene encodes CDR1 SGHVS and CDR2 FNYEAQ. This CDR3 comprises 14 residues. The V and J ends lost 1 base and 3 bases respectively, with 10 bases between them. The complete variable domain, with remaining parts taken from reference TRBV7-6 and TRBJ2-7, reads GAGVSQSPRYKVTKRGQDVALRCDPISGHVSLYWYRQALGQGPEFLTYFNYEAQQDKSGLPNDRFSAERPEGSISTLTIQRTEQRDSAMYRCASSLGQGNYEQYFGPGTRLTVT.

V is TRBV18 and J is TRBJ1-5; 9 positions match TRBD1. J lost 0 bases, V lost 3 bases, and 6 bases had no gene match. Germline assignment: CDR1 KGHSH and CDR2 LQKENI. The CDR3 is 17 amino acids. CDR3 in amino acids: CASSPLDRGASNQPQHF. CDR3 DNA: TGTGCCAGCTCACCCCTGGACAGGGGCGCTAGCAATCAGCCCCAGCATTTT.

Concerning this clone itself: This is likely a read error, given that the CDR3 carries no conserved phenylalanine or tryptophan at its end. This chain connects TRBV2 to TRBJ2-4; possibly TRBD1 for D (6 bases). Germline assignment: CDR1 SNHLY and CDR2 FYNNEI. V gave up 6 bases and J gave up 0 bases, with 15 bases separating them. The CDR3 consists of 16 residues. Here the CDR3 reads CASRLHRDLAKNIQYL. The CDR3 nucleotides are TGTGCCAGCAGGTTACACAGGGATCTAGCCAAAAACATTCAGTACCTC.

Remarks on this clone: Sequence at one end of the junction differs from germline and may be a read error. The V call is TRBV7-9, the J call TRBJ1-4; TRBD1 agrees at 8 bases. Germline lookup yields CDR1 SEHNR and CDR2 FQNEAQ (reference sequence). The CDR3 loop spans 16 amino acids. Here the CDR3 DNA reads TGTTCCAGCAGCTCTACCCTCAGGGGGCGCGTTGAAAAACTGTTTTTT. It translates to CSSSSTLRGRVEKLFF. Full variable domain (remainder filled in from reference TRBV7-9 and TRBJ1-4): DTGVSQNPRHKITKRGQNVTFRCDPISEHNRLYWYRQTLGQGPEFLTYFQNEAQLEKSRLLSDRFSAERPKGSFSTLEIQRTEQGDSAMYLCSSSSTLRGRVEKLFFGSGTQLSVL.

The CDR3 region is CASRSKETQYF. The DNA of the CDR3 is TGTGCCAGCAGGAGCAAAGAGACCCAGTACTTC. This chain uses TRBV2 with TRBJ2-5; D uncertain. This CDR3 comprises 11 residues. Germline CDR1 SNHLY, CDR2 FYNNEI. V was trimmed by 6 bases and J by 3 bases, leaving 5 bases between them. Full variable domain (remainder filled in from reference TRBV2 and TRBJ2-5): EPEVTQTPSHQVTQMGQEVILRCVPISNHLYFYWYRQILGQKVEFLVSFYNNEISEKSEIFDDQFSVERPDGSNFTLKIRSTKLEDSAMYFCASRSKETQYFGPGTRLLVL.

This clone was counted a single time. The chain is built from TRBV6-6 and TRBJ2-7; 7 nucleotides agree with TRBD2. Germline V lookup: CDR1 MNHNY, CDR2 SVGAGI (reference sequence). The CDR3 is made up of 15 amino acids. The J segment lost 1 base and the V segment lost 4 bases, leaving 7 bases of the junction unmatched. The DNA for the CDR3 is TGTGCCAGCAGTTTAGACGGGAGGCCTTCCTACGAGCAGTACGTC. Its protein is CASSLDGRPSYEQYV.

The chain combines TRBV7-2 with TRBJ1-1; TRBD1 matches at 7 bases. CDR1 and CDR2 (germline): SGHTA, FQGNSA. With 4 bases clipped from V and 1 base from J, the junction kept 6 bases outside the gene matches. The CDR3 sequence is 15 residues long. Here the CDR3 reads CASSSSGTENTEAFF. DNA for the CDR3: TGTGCCAGCAGCTCATCCGGGACAGAGAACACTGAAGCTTTCTTT.

The rearrangement uses TRBV7-8 and TRBJ2-7; TRBD1 might be the D (5 bases). This CDR3 has 13 amino acids. V was clipped by 3 bases and J by 3 bases, with 9 bases between them. Germline V lookup: CDR1 SGHVS, CDR2 FQNEAQ. The CDR3 sequence: CASSLTEVYEQYV. DNA for the CDR3: TGTGCCAGCAGCTTGACAGAGGTCTACGAGCAGTACGTC.